This note documents a single T cell receptor beta chain sequence. The target antigen is unknown. These data originate in a study of shared clonotypes between healthy human individuals. Replicate PCRs from sorted subsets contained roughly 200 ng DNA, which is around 30,000 T cell genomes. Data came from immunoSEQ multiplex PCR; TCRdb stores just in-frame clones and leaves some out. The profile shows nearly 750,000 clones, over 60% of them singletons. The germline V gene has CDR1 MGHDK and CDR2 SYGVNS. Trimming removed 3 bases from V and 6 bases from J, with 9 bases in between. This CDR3 contains 12 residues. Points from the study as a whole: Sampling covered nothing but blood. Tissue TCR repertoires likely differ from those found in blood. Clonotypes that were shared across a few donors made up around 5% of naive CD4 clonotypes.

The TCR originated in a woman under 40 in good health. The sequenced material came from memory CD4+ T cells sorted from blood. Documented subset: CD45RA-negative fraction. The chain joins TRBV25-1 to TRBJ2-7, with D hard to call. The CDR3 sequence: CASSDLKSEQYF. Written as DNA, the CDR3 is TGTGCCAGCAGTGACCTCAAAAGCGAGCAGTACTTC.